The source of this T cell receptor (beta chain) is a study of OX40 agonist ivuxolimab in advanced cancers. Turning to the study itself: Past anti-PD-1, anti-PD-L1 or anti-CTLA-4 therapy was accepted, and around 40% had received some.

Of note for this clone: As yet, its antigen is unknown.

Study-wide results and caveats: Both blood CD4+ and CD8+ T cells showed clonal growth by week 6 at 0.1 to 3.0 mg/kg. Expanded clones belonging to CD8+ T cells outnumbered, on average, those of CD4+.

Sequencing used immunoSEQ multiplex PCR; TCRdb keeps in-frame clones, though not all of them. The data contain 65,000 to 75,000 clones, roughly 92% of them singletons. This CDR3 is built from 15 residues. V shed 6 bases, J shed 6 bases, and the junction held 13 bases outside the gene matches. CDR1 is SEHNR and CDR2 is FQNEAQ in the germline V gene (reference sequence). This sequence originates from an adult with an advanced solid tumor such as melanoma, head and neck, liver or kidney cancer. This chain uses TRBV7-9 with TRBJ2-7; 8 positions match TRBD1. Sequencing was performed on CD4+ or CD8+ T cells sorted from blood, taken in a trial of the OX40 agonist ivuxolimab. This CDR3 reads CASRPQEAGGFEQYF. CDR3 sequence (DNA): TGTGCCAGCAGACCGCAGGAGGCAGGGGGCTTCGAGCAGTACTTC.